A single T cell receptor beta chain is shown here with its context. Its antigen target is currently unknown. No base quality values were provided; no much bigger clone lies one nucleotide off. Genomic DNA was extracted from sorted cells with the QIAGEN DNeasy Blood and Tissue Kit for TCRbeta CDR3 sequencing. Through immunoSEQ, high-throughput TCRbeta CDR3 sequencing was done commercially, including PCR amplification with internal controls and bias correction. The original pipeline was this. Unique productive TCRbeta sequences were defined by CDR3 nucleotide sequence when primers matched and otherwise by CDR3 amino acid sequence together with Vbeta and Jbeta genes. Sorting error was corrected by removing sequences shared between sorted populations at a frequency ratio of 2:1 or less, and the remaining shared sequences were assigned to the higher population. A sequence was defined as donor-reactive if the sequence was expanded at least 5-fold in CFSE-low cells compared with unstimulated cells and had a frequency of at least 0.01% in CFSE-low cells. Jensen-Shannon divergence, calculated on the top 100 TCRbeta sequences ranked by frequency, was used to quantify repertoire divergence. For samples with multiple sequencing runs, sorting error was corrected in each run separately before the runs were combined. TCRdb retrieved this table from immuneACCESS and kept in-frame rearrangements only. Not all clones are present; in checked studies, unresolved V genes account for under half, and no reason is known for the remainder. V, J and clone size derive from that table, while D and trimming were established from the DNA sequence. This sample holds approximately 67,000 clones; roughly 92% were observed only once. About 10% of the sample lies in the top ten.

The germline V gene provides CDR1 MDHEN and CDR2 SYDVKM. Spanning cysteine to phenylalanine, the CDR3 consists of 13 amino acids. Only CDR3 DNA remains: 39 bases, in frame from the first base. The germline V and J ends show losses of 4 bases and 5 bases respectively, and no gene match explains 3 bases of the junction. Sample time point, as interpreted from the label and publication: blood sample drawn before combined kidney and bone marrow transplant. Unstimulated Tregs (CD4+CD25+CD127-), CD4+ non-Tregs (CD4+CD25-), CD4 and CD8 cells were FACS-sorted from thawed PBMCs. The patients were several recipients of combined kidney and bone marrow transplants from the ITN036ST trial, and samples were available only from these trial subjects. Healthy control blood was separated into PBMCs by Ficoll density gradient and cryopreserved, and patient PBMCs were collected both before and after transplant. The data stem from a study of Tregs in tolerant kidney transplant recipients (dated by TCRdb to the late 2010s). Notes on the research overall: Transplants used related donors with nonmyeloablative bone marrow transplantation; mixed chimerism was transient in the human trials. The study applied TCRbeta sequencing to find donor-specific regulatory T cells before combined kidney and bone marrow transplantation and then followed those same cells after transplant.

General findings and caveats noted by the study authors: Donor-specific Treg expansion was found to exceed global Treg expansion in tolerant patients, suggesting antigen-driven rather than nonspecific expansion. For some patients, the PCR primers changed as time went on, which meant samples from those patients could not be compared with one another at the nucleotide level. Biological reproducibility was not directly assessed, although technical replication error appeared to be minimal. The study was limited by small patient numbers, and the findings need validation in larger populations and under other immunosuppression protocols. Expanding Tregs with activated donor B cells appeared to identify the most biologically relevant and donor-specific TCRbeta repertoire.

This receptor chain uses TRBV28 and TRBJ2-5, with TRBD1 identical over 8 junction bases. The sequencing used CD8+ T cells from blood, collected before the transplant. This TCR came from a human donor who received a combined kidney and bone marrow transplant. The DNA is TGTGCCAGCAGTTCTAACAGGGGGGAGACCCAGTACTTC. Its translation is CASSSNRGETQYF.